The 28 T cell receptor beta chains below all came from one sample that was sequenced in a study of blood T cell repertoires in COVID-19. Clones were read by immunoSEQ multiplex PCR, and TCRdb kept only the in-frame ones, dropping some. The sample comprises 60,000 to 85,000 clones, roughly four fifths of which are singletons, and roughly 20% rests with the top ten. The sample was peripheral blood. These receptors were taken from a man in his sixties or seventies with acute or convalescent COVID-19.

The chain carries TRBV5-4 and TRBJ2-7; the D gene is possibly TRBD1 (5 bases). V was cut by 4 bases and J by 3 bases, with 11 bases left in between. CDR1 and CDR2 from the germline V gene are SGHNT and YYREEE (reference sequence). The CDR3 length is 13 residues. CDR3 coding DNA: TGTGCCAGCAGCAACAGGACAAACTACGAGCAGTACTTC. Amino acid sequence: CASSNRTNYEQYF.

The J gene is TRBJ2-7, the V gene TRBV7-9; TRBD1 matches 7 bases. The CDR3 spans 14 residues. The V and J ends lost 5 bases and 7 bases, in that order; junction bases with no gene match: 11. CDR1 and CDR2 (germline): SEHNR, FQNEAQ (reference sequence). In nucleotides, the CDR3 is TGTGCCAGCAGCCCGGCCGACAGGGCGTGGGAGCAGTACTTC. Amino acid sequence: CASSPADRAWEQYF.

V gene TRBV9 combines with J gene TRBJ2-3; D is perhaps TRBD2 (6 bases). The CDR3 spans 14 residues. The germline gives CDR1 SGDLS, CDR2 YYNGEE. V was clipped by 4 bases and J by 3 bases, with 12 bases between them. The CDR3 nucleotides are TGTGCCAGCAGCTTTAGCGGTAGGACAGATACGCAGTATTTT. This gives the protein CASSFSGRTDTQYF.

V gene TRBV11-2 combines with J gene TRBJ2-1; D gene uncertain. Per the germline V gene, CDR1 is SGHAT and CDR2 is FQNNGV. The CDR3 consists of 17 residues. The V end lost 5 bases, the J end lost 0 bases, and 17 bases lay between the germline ends. CDR3 protein: CASSPTRWAYSYNEQFF. CDR3 coding DNA: TGTGCCAGCAGCCCGACCCGATGGGCCTACTCCTACAATGAGCAGTTCTTC.

This sequence joins TRBV13 and TRBJ2-1; D is undetermined. Germline assignment: CDR1 PRHDT and CDR2 FYEKMQ (reference sequence). Trimming cost V 2 bases and J 0 bases, with 14 bases left between them. This CDR3 is 17 amino acids long. The CDR3 DNA follows: TGTGCCAGCAGCTTAAGAGCGTCTCCGAGCTCCTACAATGAGCAGTTCTTC. It is translated as CASSLRASPSSYNEQFF.

The genes are TRBV10-2 and TRBJ2-3, with D unclear. CDR3 length: 15 residues. CDR1 and CDR2 (germline): WSHSY, SAAADI. V gave up 0 bases and J gave up 2 bases, with 9 bases separating them. This CDR3 reads CASSESWQITDTQYF. The DNA for the CDR3 is TGCGCCAGCAGTGAGTCCTGGCAGATCACAGATACGCAGTATTTT.

The chain combines TRBV7-9 with TRBJ1-2; TRBD1 matches at 7 bases. The CDR3 is made up of 15 amino acids. CDR1 is SEHNR, CDR2 FQNEAQ, per germline (reference sequence). Trimming cost V 5 bases and J 6 bases; bases outside gene matches: 12. CDR3: CASSPPPTGFNGYTF. DNA of the CDR3: TGTGCCAGCAGCCCGCCCCCGACAGGGTTCAATGGCTACACCTTC.

The chain is built from TRBV28 and TRBJ1-2; 9 bases align to TRBD1. Germline CDR1 is MDHEN and CDR2 is SYDVKM. The CDR3 length is 15 residues. With 3 bases clipped from V and 7 bases from J, the junction kept 9 bases outside the gene matches. Written as DNA, the CDR3 is TGTGCCAGCAGTTTCCCCCCGAACAGGGGGCCTGGCTACACCTTC. Translating gives CASSFPPNRGPGYTF.

In this sample, this clone turned up a few times. The V call is TRBV9, the J call TRBJ2-5; D perhaps matches TRBD1 (6 bases). Germline loops: CDR1 SGDLS, CDR2 YYNGEE. V was pared by 3 bases and J by 4 bases, with 16 bases between. The CDR3 covers 15 residues. The CDR3 region has the DNA TGTGCCAGCAGCGGGGGGCGGGCTACGACAGAGACCCAGTACTTC. This translates into CASSGGRATTETQYF.

This chain uses TRBV10-1 with TRBJ2-7; 9 positions match TRBD2. The ends lost 6 bases at V and 2 bases at J; junction bases unmatched: 5. Germline V gene lookup returns CDR1 WNHNN and CDR2 SYGVQD (reference sequence). The CDR3 runs to 14 residues. The CDR3: CASSPASGTYEQYF. Here the CDR3 DNA reads TGCGCCAGCAGCCCGGCTAGCGGGACCTACGAGCAGTACTTC.

J is TRBJ2-1 and V is TRBV2; D is possibly TRBD2 (6 bases). The V gene lost 3 bases and the J gene lost 9 bases, with 18 bases spanning the gap. The CDR3 length is 15 residues. Per germline, CDR1 SNHLY and CDR2 FYNNEI. CDR3 nucleotide sequence: TGTGCCAGCAGTGATGGGCTTCGGACTATTTTTGAGCAGTTCTTC. This sequence encodes CASSDGLRTIFEQFF.

This chain uses TRBV4-1 with TRBJ2-4; the D is unclear. Germline-derived CDR1 and CDR2 are MGHRA and YSYEKL. The CDR3 extends over 11 amino acids. Trimming took off 0 bases at V and 11 bases at J, with 5 bases between the two ends. This CDR3 is CASSQDAVQYF. DNA of the CDR3: TGCGCCAGCAGCCAAGACGCGGTTCAGTACTTC.

V usage is TRBV28 and J usage is TRBJ1-6, with TRBD1 matching 10 bases. This CDR3 comprises 15 residues. With 5 bases clipped from V and 6 bases from J, the junction kept 4 bases outside the gene matches. CDR1 MDHEN and CDR2 SYDVKM come from the germline V gene. DNA of the CDR3: TGTGCCAGCAGTAAATGGGACAGGGGTAATTCACCCCTCCACTTT. Its protein is CASSKWDRGNSPLHF.

The chain carries TRBV7-8 and TRBJ2-2; TRBD1 matches 7 bases. Trimming cost V 2 bases and J 4 bases; bases outside gene matches: 4. The CDR3 is 15 amino acids. CDR1 and CDR2 (germline): SGHVS, FQNEAQ. The CDR3 DNA reads TGTGCCAGCAGCTTATGGCCAGGGGGCACCGGGGAGCTGTTTTTT. This codes for CASSLWPGGTGELFF. The entire variable domain, with the rest obtained from reference TRBV7-8 and TRBJ2-2, is as follows: GAGVSQSPRYKVAKRGQDVALRCDPISGHVSLFWYQQALGQGPEFLTYFQNEAQLDKSGLPSDRFFAERPEGSVSTLKIQRTQQEDSAVYLCASSLWPGGTGELFFGEGSRLTVL.

This CDR3 is CASSGTGGGEQYF. The CDR3 region has the DNA TGTGCCAGCAGCGGGACAGGGGGGGGTGAGCAGTACTTC. J is TRBJ2-7 and V is TRBV12-3 or TRBV12-4; 11 bases are shared with TRBD1. This CDR3 has 13 amino acids. V shed 6 bases, J shed 7 bases, and the junction held 5 bases outside the gene matches.

This clone showed up just a few times. CDR3 coding DNA: TGTGCCATCAGTGAGCCCCTGACTAGCGGGAGGAAACGCACAGATACGCAGTATTTT. Translating gives CAISEPLTSGRKRTDTQYF. V usage is TRBV10-3 and J usage is TRBJ2-3; 13 nucleotides agree with TRBD2. Trimming at V came to 2 bases and at J to 1 base, leaving 9 bases not matched to a gene. CDR1 and CDR2 from the germline V gene are ENHRY and SYGVKD. The CDR3 runs 19 residues.

The genes are TRBV10-3 and TRBJ2-1; 11 bases fit TRBD2. The germline gives CDR1 ENHRY, CDR2 SYGVKD. V was pared by 0 bases and J by 7 bases, with 14 bases of the junction left unmatched. This CDR3 comprises 19 residues. The CDR3 is CAISESTGLAGGRENEQFF. DNA of the CDR3: TGTGCCATCAGTGAGTCGACGGGGCTAGCGGGAGGCCGGGAGAATGAGCAGTTCTTC.

The J gene is TRBJ1-1, the V gene TRBV7-6; D may be TRBD1 (6 bases). This CDR3 contains 15 residues. Trimming cost V 6 bases and J 5 bases, with 19 bases left between them. CDR1 is SGHVS and CDR2 is FNYEAQ in the germline V gene. The CDR3 loop is CASSPVPTGNTEAFF. The CDR3 DNA follows: TGTGCCAGCAGTCCAGTTCCAACAGGGAATACTGAAGCTTTCTTT.

Worth noting for this clone: One end of the junction varies from germline; a read error may be responsible. V gene TRBV12-3 or TRBV12-4 combines with J gene TRBJ2-4, with 8 bases fitting TRBD1. This CDR3 has 11 residues. DNA for the CDR3: TGTGCCAGCAGTTTGGACAGGGCGAGGAACTTC. This sequence encodes CASSLDRARNF.

The chain employs TRBV19 and TRBJ2-1; TRBD1 might be the D (5 bases). V gave up 1 base and J gave up 6 bases, with 16 bases separating them. Germline CDR1 is LNHDA and CDR2 is SQIVND (reference sequence). The length of the CDR3 is 16 residues. The CDR3 protein is CASSIGTQGVFNEQFF. The CDR3 nucleotides read TGTGCCAGTAGTATAGGAACCCAGGGCGTATTCAATGAGCAGTTCTTC.

This clone was counted a single time. The chain uses TRBV5-1 and TRBJ2-7, with TRBD2 as a possible D gene (6 bases). Germline V gene data show CDR1 as SGHRS and CDR2 as YFSETQ. This CDR3 has 14 residues. The V gene lost 4 bases and the J gene lost 4 bases, with 15 bases spanning the gap. The CDR3 DNA reads as TGCGCCAGCAGCCCAACGATGCGGGATTACGAGCAGTACTTC. As protein: CASSPTMRDYEQYF.

The J gene is TRBJ2-2, the V gene TRBV7-2; tentatively, D is TRBD1 (6 bases). Between the trimmed V and J ends, which lost 4 bases and 0 bases, there was a span of 15 bases. Per the germline V gene, CDR1 is SGHTA and CDR2 is FQGNSA. This CDR3 contains 17 residues. CDR3 region: CASSWPDSSPNTGELFF. The DNA for the CDR3 is TGTGCCAGCAGCTGGCCGGACAGCTCGCCGAACACCGGGGAGCTGTTTTTT.

This chain uses TRBV19 with TRBJ1-4; 7 positions match TRBD1. This CDR3 spans 12 amino acids. Trimming cost V 4 bases and J 12 bases; bases outside gene matches: 5. CDR1 and CDR2 from the germline V gene are LNHDA and SQIVND (reference sequence). In nucleotides, the CDR3 is TGTGCCAGTAGTAGACAGGGTCAGGAACTGTTTTTT. This sequence encodes CASSRQGQELFF.

The chain joins TRBV3-1 (or the pseudogene TRBV3-2) to TRBJ2-5; perhaps TRBD2 as D (6 bases). V lost 5 bases and J 2 bases, leaving 9 bases between the germline ends. Germline values: CDR1 LGHDT, CDR2 YNNKEL (reference sequence). The CDR3 is 13 residues long. The CDR3 spells CASSAREQETQYF. The CDR3 region has the DNA TGTGCCAGCAGCGCTCGGGAGCAAGAGACCCAGTACTTC.

The chain links TRBV24-1 to TRBJ2-1, with no clear D. The germline V and J ends were trimmed by 9 bases and 4 bases, with 12 bases remaining between them. The CDR3 is made up of 13 amino acids. Germline CDR1 is KGHDR and CDR2 is SFDVKD. The CDR3 nucleotides are TGTGCCACCGGCCCCACCCAATACAATGAGCAGTTCTTC. Translating gives CATGPTQYNEQFF.

The rearrangement links TRBV28 to TRBJ1-1; 9 nucleotides agree with TRBD1. The CDR3 covers 13 residues. V was clipped by 11 bases and J by 4 bases; unmatched bases: 8. From germline, CDR1 is MDHEN and CDR2 SYDVKM. CDR3 nucleotide sequence: TGTGCCTCCACAGACAGGGGGAGCACTGAAGCTTTCTTT. It yields the protein CASTDRGSTEAFF. Combining the CDR3 with reference TRBV28 and TRBJ1-1 gives the whole variable domain DVKVTQSSRYLVKRTGEKVFLECVQDMDHENMFWYRQDPGLGLRLIYFSYDVKMKEKGDIPEGYSVSREKKERFSLILESASTNQTSMYLCASTDRGSTEAFFGQGTRLTVV.

This chain joins TRBV28 and TRBJ1-5; 9 bases match TRBD1. The CDR3 has 14 residues. Per the germline V gene, CDR1 is MDHEN and CDR2 is SYDVKM. V lost 10 bases to trimming and J lost 6 bases; unmatched junction nucleotides: 10. The CDR3 protein is CATRRVQGAQPQHF. CDR3 sequence (DNA): TGTGCCACCAGAAGGGTACAGGGGGCTCAGCCCCAGCATTTT.

V usage is TRBV2 and J usage is TRBJ1-1; D uncertain. V was clipped by 4 bases and J by 7 bases, with 13 bases between them. CDR1 is SNHLY and CDR2 is FYNNEI in the germline V gene. The CDR3 sequence is 13 residues long. CDR3 coding DNA: TGTGCCAGCAGTGCGCGGGATTGGGATGAAGCTTTCTTT. Residues: CASSARDWDEAFF.